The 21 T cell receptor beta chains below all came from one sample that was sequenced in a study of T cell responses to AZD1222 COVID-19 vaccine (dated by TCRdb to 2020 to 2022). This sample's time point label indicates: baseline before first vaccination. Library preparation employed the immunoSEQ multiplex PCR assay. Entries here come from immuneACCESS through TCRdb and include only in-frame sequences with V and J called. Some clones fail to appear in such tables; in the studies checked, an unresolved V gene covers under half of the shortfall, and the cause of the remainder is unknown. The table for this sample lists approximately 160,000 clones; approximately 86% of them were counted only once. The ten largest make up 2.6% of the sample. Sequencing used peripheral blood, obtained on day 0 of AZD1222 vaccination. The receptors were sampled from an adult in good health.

For the CDR3, the DNA is TGTGCCAGTAGGTCCGGGGCTAGCGGGCTCAATGAGCAGTTCTTC. The encoded protein is CASRSGASGLNEQFF. V is TRBV19 and J is TRBJ2-1, with 8 positions matching TRBD2. V lost 6 bases and J lost 6; bases outside the gene matches: 10. The CDR3 is made up of 15 amino acids. Germline values: CDR1 LNHDA, CDR2 SQIVND (reference sequence). Using reference TRBV19 and TRBJ2-1 for the parts outside the CDR3, the full variable domain is DGGITQSPKYLFRKEGQNVTLSCEQNLNHDAMYWYRQDPGQGLRLIYYSQIVNDFQKGDIAEGYSVSREKKESFPLTVTSAQKNPTAFYLCASRSGASGLNEQFFGPGTRLTVL.

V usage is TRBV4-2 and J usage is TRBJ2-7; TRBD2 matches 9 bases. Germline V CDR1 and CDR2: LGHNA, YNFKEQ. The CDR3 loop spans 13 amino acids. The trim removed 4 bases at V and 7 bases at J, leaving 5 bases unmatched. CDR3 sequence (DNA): TGTGCCAGCAGCCTAACTAGCGGGCTAGAGCAGTACTTC. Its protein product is CASSLTSGLEQYF.

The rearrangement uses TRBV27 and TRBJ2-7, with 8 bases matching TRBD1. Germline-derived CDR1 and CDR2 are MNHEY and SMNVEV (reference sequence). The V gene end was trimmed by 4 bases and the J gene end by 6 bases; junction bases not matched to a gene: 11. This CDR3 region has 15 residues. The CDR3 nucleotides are TGTGCCAGCAGTTCTCCCCGGACAGGGCTCGGCGAGCAGTACTTC. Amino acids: CASSSPRTGLGEQYF.

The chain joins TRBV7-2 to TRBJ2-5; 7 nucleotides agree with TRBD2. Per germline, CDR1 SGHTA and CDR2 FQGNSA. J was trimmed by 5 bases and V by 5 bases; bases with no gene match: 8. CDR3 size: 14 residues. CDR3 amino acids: CASSGQGLRETQYF. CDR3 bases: TGTGCCAGCAGCGGCCAGGGACTACGGGAGACCCAGTACTTC.

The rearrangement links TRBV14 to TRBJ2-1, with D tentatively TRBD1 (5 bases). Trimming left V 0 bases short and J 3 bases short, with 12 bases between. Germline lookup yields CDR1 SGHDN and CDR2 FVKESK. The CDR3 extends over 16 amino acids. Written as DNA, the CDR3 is TGTGCCAGCAGCCAAGATAAAGGACAATTCTACAATGAGCAGTTCTTC. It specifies CASSQDKGQFYNEQFF.

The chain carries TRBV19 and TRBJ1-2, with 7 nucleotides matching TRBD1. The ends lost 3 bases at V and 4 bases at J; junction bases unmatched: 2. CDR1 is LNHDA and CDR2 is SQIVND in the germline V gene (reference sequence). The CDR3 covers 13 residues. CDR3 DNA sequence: TGTGCCAGTAGTATCGGGACAGCCTATGGCTACACCTTC. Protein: CASSIGTAYGYTF.

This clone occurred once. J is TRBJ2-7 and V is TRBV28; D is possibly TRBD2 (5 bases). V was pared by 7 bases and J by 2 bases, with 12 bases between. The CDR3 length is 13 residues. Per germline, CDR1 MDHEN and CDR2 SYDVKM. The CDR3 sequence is CASTSRGPYEQYF. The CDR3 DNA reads TGTGCCAGCACCTCCCGGGGTCCCTACGAGCAGTACTTC.

The DNA for the CDR3 is TGTGCCAGCAGCTTGGCAGGGGTTGGCACCGGGGAGCTGTTTTTT. It encodes CASSLAGVGTGELFF. The chain employs TRBV5-4 and TRBJ2-2, with D possibly being TRBD1 (6 bases). Germline V gene data show CDR1 as SGHNT and CDR2 as YYREEE (reference sequence). CDR3 length: 15 residues. V was clipped by 0 bases and J by 4 bases, with 10 bases between them.

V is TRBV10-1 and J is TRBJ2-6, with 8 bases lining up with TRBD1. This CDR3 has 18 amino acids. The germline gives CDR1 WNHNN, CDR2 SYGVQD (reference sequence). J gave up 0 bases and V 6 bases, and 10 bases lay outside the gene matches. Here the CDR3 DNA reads TGCGCCAGCAGCCACGACAGGGGCCAACTCTCTGGGGCCAACGTCCTGACTTTC. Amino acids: CASSHDRGQLSGANVLTF.

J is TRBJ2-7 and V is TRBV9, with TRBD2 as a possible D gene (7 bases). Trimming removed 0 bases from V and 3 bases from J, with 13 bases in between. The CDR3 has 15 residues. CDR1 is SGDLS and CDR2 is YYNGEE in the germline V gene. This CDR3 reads CASSVVGGGYYEQYF. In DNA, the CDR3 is TGTGCCAGCAGCGTAGTAGGGGGGGGATACTACGAGCAGTACTTC.

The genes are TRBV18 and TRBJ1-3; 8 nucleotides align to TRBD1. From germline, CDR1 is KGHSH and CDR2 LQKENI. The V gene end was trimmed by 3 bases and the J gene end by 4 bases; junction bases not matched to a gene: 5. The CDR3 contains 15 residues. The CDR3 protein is CASSPGTGGGNTIYF. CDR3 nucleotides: TGTGCCAGCTCACCCGGGACAGGCGGAGGAAACACCATATATTTT.

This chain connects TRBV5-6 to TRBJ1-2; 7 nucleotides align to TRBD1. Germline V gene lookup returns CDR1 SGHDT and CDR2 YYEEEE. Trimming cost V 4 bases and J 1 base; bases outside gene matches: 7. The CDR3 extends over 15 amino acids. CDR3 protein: CASSHRDRVNYGYTF. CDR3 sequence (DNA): TGTGCCAGCAGCCACCGGGACAGAGTTAACTATGGCTACACCTTC.

The DNA of the CDR3 is TGCGCCAGCAGCCGGACAGGGTACACAGATACGCAGTATTTT. Its protein is CASSRTGYTDTQYF. This chain uses TRBV5-1 with TRBJ2-3; TRBD1 agrees at 8 bases. V lost 4 bases to trimming and J lost 2 bases; unmatched junction nucleotides: 3. CDR1 is SGHRS, CDR2 YFSETQ, per germline. The CDR3 is made up of 14 amino acids.

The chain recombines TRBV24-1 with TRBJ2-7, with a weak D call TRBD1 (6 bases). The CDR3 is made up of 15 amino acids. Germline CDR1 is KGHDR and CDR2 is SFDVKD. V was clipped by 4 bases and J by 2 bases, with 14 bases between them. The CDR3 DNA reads TGTGCCACCAGTGACCCCCAGTCAGGGGCCTACGAGCAGTACTTC. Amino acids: CATSDPQSGAYEQYF.

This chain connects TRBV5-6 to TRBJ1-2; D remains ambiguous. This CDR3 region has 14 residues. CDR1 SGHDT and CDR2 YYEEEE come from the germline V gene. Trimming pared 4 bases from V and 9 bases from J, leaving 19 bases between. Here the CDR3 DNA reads TGTGCCAGCAGCCCTTACCGGGCCTCGACGAGCTACACCTTC. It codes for CASSPYRASTSYTF.

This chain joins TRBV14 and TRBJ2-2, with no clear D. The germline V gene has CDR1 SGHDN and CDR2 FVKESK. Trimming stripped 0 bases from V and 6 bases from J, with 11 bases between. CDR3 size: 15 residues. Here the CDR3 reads CASSQDRAVPGELFF. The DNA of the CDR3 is TGTGCCAGCAGCCAAGATAGGGCAGTCCCCGGGGAGCTGTTTTTT.

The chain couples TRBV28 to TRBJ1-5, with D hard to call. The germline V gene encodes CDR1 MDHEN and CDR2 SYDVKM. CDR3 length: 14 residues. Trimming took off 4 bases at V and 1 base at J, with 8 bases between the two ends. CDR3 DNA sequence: TGTGCCAGCAGTTCCCCGGCAAGCAATCAGCCCCAGCATTTT. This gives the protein CASSSPASNQPQHF.

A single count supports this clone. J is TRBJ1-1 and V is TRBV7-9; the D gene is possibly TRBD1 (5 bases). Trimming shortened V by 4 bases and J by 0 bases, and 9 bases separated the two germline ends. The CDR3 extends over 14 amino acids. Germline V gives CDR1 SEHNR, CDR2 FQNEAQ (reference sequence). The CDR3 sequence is CASSSDSMNTEAFF. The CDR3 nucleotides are TGTGCCAGCAGCTCAGACAGTATGAACACTGAAGCTTTCTTT.

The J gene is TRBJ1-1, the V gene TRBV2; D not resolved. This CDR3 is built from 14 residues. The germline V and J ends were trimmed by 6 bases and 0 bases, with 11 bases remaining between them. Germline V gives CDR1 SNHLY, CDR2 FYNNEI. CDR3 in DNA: TGTGCCAGCAGGGCCGGGTCGTTGAACACTGAAGCTTTCTTT. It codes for CASRAGSLNTEAFF.

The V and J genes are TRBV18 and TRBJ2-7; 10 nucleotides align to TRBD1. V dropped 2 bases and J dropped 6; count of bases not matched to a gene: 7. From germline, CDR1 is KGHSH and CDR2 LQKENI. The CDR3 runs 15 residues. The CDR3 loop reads CASSPGTGEAGEQYF. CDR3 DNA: TGTGCCAGCTCACCAGGGACAGGGGAGGCAGGCGAGCAGTACTTC.

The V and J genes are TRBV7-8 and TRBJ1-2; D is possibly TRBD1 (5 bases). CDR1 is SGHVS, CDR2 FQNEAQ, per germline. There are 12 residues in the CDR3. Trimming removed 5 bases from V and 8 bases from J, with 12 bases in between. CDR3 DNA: TGTGCCAGCAGCCGAGGGGCCGACGGCTACACCTTC. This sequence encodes CASSRGADGYTF.